This passage covers 12 T cell receptor beta chains from one sample sequenced in a study of shared clonotypes between healthy human individuals (dated by TCRdb to between 2020 and 2021). Library creation used the immunoSEQ multiplex PCR assay. Sourced from immuneACCESS, this table was stored by TCRdb with only in-frame sequences that have V and J called. A share of the clones is absent; for the studies checked, an unresolved V gene accounts for under half, and the remainder has no known explanation. In this sample the table shows 2 million to 2.5 million clones, 90% to 97% of which occur a single time. The ten largest clones take up 0.1% to 0.15% of the sample. Sequenced: naive CD4+ T cells sorted from blood. Reading the label with the study, this specimen's cell subset or site is: CD45RA+ positively selected. These receptors were taken from a man between 18 and 35 years old in good health.

The J gene is TRBJ2-5, the V gene TRBV10-1; no clear D gene. CDR3 size: 13 residues. With 3 bases removed from V and 1 base from J, the gap between germline ends came to 6 bases. The V gene's germline CDR1 is WNHNN and CDR2 SYGVQD (reference sequence). CDR3 amino acids: CASSENLQETQYF. The CDR3 region has the DNA TGCGCCAGCAGTGAAAACCTCCAAGAGACCCAGTACTTC.

This rearrangement joins TRBV7-2 to TRBJ2-7; D is possibly TRBD2 (7 bases). The CDR3 extends over 12 amino acids. V gave up 5 bases and J gave up 6 bases, with 11 bases separating them. From germline, CDR1 is SGHTA and CDR2 FQGNSA. CDR3 region: CASSRGAIEQYF. DNA for the CDR3: TGTGCCAGCAGCCGGGGGGCCATCGAGCAGTACTTC.

This clone was counted a single time. This chain connects TRBV6-1 to TRBJ2-7; D might be TRBD1 (5 bases). The CDR3 runs 15 residues. With 8 bases removed from V and 2 bases from J, the gap between germline ends came to 19 bases. CDR1 MNHNS and CDR2 SASEGT come from the germline V gene. DNA of the CDR3: TGTGCCAGCCATCCCCCGGTAGGGGTCCCCTACGAGCAGTACTTC. Translated, it gives CASHPPVGVPYEQYF.

The CDR3 nucleotides are TGCGCCAGCAGGGCTACCGGACAGGGTGGTGATGAGCAGTTCTTC. Its translation is CASRATGQGGDEQFF. V is TRBV5-1 and J is TRBJ2-1; 8 nucleotides line up with TRBD1. V lost 5 bases, J lost 8 bases, and 12 bases stayed unmatched. This CDR3 region has 15 residues. CDR1 is SGHRS and CDR2 is YFSETQ in the germline V gene.

The chain joins TRBV7-6 to TRBJ1-5; TRBD1 aligns across 9 bases. From germline, CDR1 is SGHVS and CDR2 FNYEAQ. The CDR3 is made up of 16 amino acids. V trimming: 5 bases; J trimming: 2 bases; junction bases outside the gene matches: 7. Here the CDR3 DNA reads TGTGCCAGCAGCCCAGGGGACAGGGAGGGCAATCAGCCCCAGCATTTT. The encoded protein is CASSPGDREGNQPQHF.

This rearrangement joins TRBV10-2 to TRBJ2-7; 10 bases fit TRBD2. The trim removed 8 bases at V and 3 bases at J, leaving 7 bases unmatched. The CDR3 has 14 residues. Germline-derived CDR1 and CDR2 are WSHSY and SAAADI. CDR3 residues: CASGGAGGLYEQYF. In nucleotides, the CDR3 is TGCGCCAGCGGGGGAGCGGGAGGGCTCTACGAGCAGTACTTC.

The chain has TRBV5-1 and TRBJ2-5, with D possibly TRBD2 on 6 matching bases. The germline gives CDR1 SGHRS, CDR2 YFSETQ. The CDR3 runs 12 residues. Trimming pared 2 bases from V and 10 bases from J, leaving 12 bases between. CDR3 residues: CASSLPSEDQYF. CDR3 in DNA: TGCGCCAGCAGCTTACCTAGCGAGGACCAGTACTTC.

This chain joins TRBV10-3 and TRBJ2-3; D remains unclear. Germline V gene data show CDR1 as ENHRY and CDR2 as SYGVKD. The CDR3 has 15 amino acids. V lost 10 bases and J 1 base, leaving 18 bases between the germline ends. CDR3 residues: CATQASRSGTDTQYF. The CDR3 coding sequence is TGTGCCACCCAGGCCTCTCGATCCGGCACAGATACGCAGTATTTT.

The chain couples TRBV13 to TRBJ2-5, with no clear D. CDR3 length: 16 amino acids. Germline V CDR1 and CDR2: PRHDT, FYEKMQ (reference sequence). V lost 0 bases and J 1 base, leaving 12 bases between the germline ends. The CDR3, as DNA: TGTGCCAGCAGCTTAGGGGCAGGAGTCTCCCAAGAGACCCAGTACTTC. It encodes CASSLGAGVSQETQYF.

This chain links TRBV9 with TRBJ1-6; maybe TRBD1 (6 bases). The CDR3 runs to 14 residues. The V end lost 4 bases, the J end lost 5 bases, and 10 bases lay between the germline ends. Germline loops: CDR1 SGDLS, CDR2 YYNGEE. Here the CDR3 reads CASSPGQNNSPLHF. DNA of the CDR3: TGTGCCAGCAGCCCCGGACAGAATAATTCACCCCTCCACTTT.

The chain is built from TRBV2 and TRBJ2-4; 13 bases map to TRBD2. The CDR3 is 15 amino acids. The trim removed 6 bases at V and 8 bases at J, leaving 7 bases unmatched. Germline V gives CDR1 SNHLY, CDR2 FYNNEI. The CDR3 bases are TGTGCCAGCAGCGAGACTAGCGGGAGGACAGACATTCAGTACTTC. This translates into CASSETSGRTDIQYF.

This clone was observed once. The gene calls are TRBV9 and TRBJ2-5; 7 positions match TRBD1. V gave up 0 bases and J gave up 2 bases; unmatched junction bases: 4. Germline CDR1 and CDR2: SGDLS and YYNGEE. The CDR3 length is 15 residues. CDR3 in DNA: TGTGCCAGCAGCGTAGGGCAGGGACAGCAAGAGACCCAGTACTTC. Amino acid sequence: CASSVGQGQQETQYF.